A single sample gave rise to the 25 T cell receptor beta chains below, sequenced in a study of CD4 and CD8 cells across lung adenocarcinoma regions. TCRdb analysed the PCR reads with MiXCR anew, one entry per CDR3 protein. The table includes some 8,000 distinct CDR3 sequences, 54% detected once. Material: CD8+ T cells from the center of a lung tumor. The receptors shown here come from a female donor with lung adenocarcinoma. The CD4 and CD8 labels of this study may be unreliable.

The rearrangement links TRBV12-3 or TRBV12-4 to TRBJ2-3, with D unresolved. The CDR3 length is 15 residues. The ends were cut back, 3 bases at V and 11 bases at J, with 21 bases in the middle. CDR3 DNA: TGTGCCAGCAGTTTCGGCCGGGCAGAAGCCTACGAGCAGTATTTT. Amino acid sequence: CASSFGRAEAYEQYF.

This clonotype has at least ten counts. The CDR3 sequence is CASSSQGYQPQHF. CDR3 DNA sequence: TGTGCCAGCAGTTCACAGGGGTATCAGCCCCAGCATTTT. The chain has TRBV12-3 or TRBV12-4 and TRBJ1-5; TRBD1 matches at 7 bases. V lost 4 bases to trimming and J lost 5 bases; unmatched junction nucleotides: 2. The CDR3 length is 13 residues.

This clonotype was counted between two and nine times. This sequence joins TRBV3-1 and TRBJ2-3, with 10 bases fitting TRBD2. After removal of 1 base from V and 2 bases from J, the junction contained 3 bases not matched to a gene. Germline values: CDR1 LGHDT, CDR2 YNNKEL (reference sequence). This CDR3 has 16 residues. The CDR3 here is CASSQGAGGHTDTQYF. Here the CDR3 DNA reads TGTGCCAGCAGCCAAGGAGCGGGGGGGCACACAGATACGCAGTATTTT.

Comments on this clonotype: Relative to the germline gene, one junction end is altered; a read error may explain this. The rearrangement uses TRBV5-4 and TRBJ2-3; D unclear. The CDR3 contains 17 residues. Germline V lookup: CDR1 SGHNT, CDR2 YYREEE (reference sequence). CDR3 in amino acids: CVSSLGLKGVSADEQYF. The CDR3 DNA is TGTGTCAGCAGCCTGGGCCTCAAAGGTGTGAGCGCCGATGAGCAATATTTT.

The sample holds one count of this clonotype. Likely a read error: the CDR3 ends without its conserved phenylalanine or tryptophan. The DNA is left out, because the CDR3 cannot be placed on it with certainty; the CDR3 is given as TCRdb lists it. This chain links TRBV12-3 or TRBV12-4 with TRBJ2-6; TRBD2 was called by the table and not checked on the DNA. The CDR3 totals 17 residues, both ends included. This CDR3 is CASSLRSDLQETQYFGP.

The table lists this clonotype with a few counts. V and J are TRBV12-3 or TRBV12-4 and TRBJ2-3, with 9 bases aligning to TRBD2. The CDR3 totals 14 residues. The V gene end was trimmed by 5 bases and the J gene end by 4 bases; junction bases not matched to a gene: 4. This CDR3 reads CASSPGLAPDTQYF. CDR3 DNA sequence: TGTGCCAGCAGTCCGGGACTAGCTCCAGATACGCAGTATTTT.

As concerns this clonotype: A read error may account for a junction end that differs from germline. The chain combines TRBV11-2 with TRBJ2-3; D is perhaps TRBD2 (7 bases). The CDR3 covers 15 residues. CDR1 and CDR2 (germline): SGHAT, FQNNGV. The CDR3 sequence is CARGLGGRAEETQYF. In DNA, the CDR3 is TGTGCCAGGGGCCTCGGGGGGCGTGCCGAAGAGACGCAGTACTTT.

With regard to this clonotype: One junction end does not reproduce the germline sequence, and a read error may be involved. The gene calls are TRBV7-3 and TRBJ2-1; possibly TRBD1 or TRBD2 for D (7 bases each). CDR1 SGHTA and CDR2 FQGTGA come from the germline V gene. The CDR3 covers 15 residues. The CDR3 DNA follows: TGTGCCAGCAGCTTAATTCAGGGAGGGGGCAATGCGCAGTTTTTT. Translation gives CASSLIQGGGNAQFF.

This clonotype was counted once. The junction differs from germline at one of its ends, possibly a read error. V gene TRBV12-3 or TRBV12-4 combines with J gene TRBJ2-1, with 8 bases fitting TRBD1. This CDR3 contains 14 residues. The CDR3 DNA sequence: TGTGCCAGCAGTACACGGACAGGGACCAATGAGCAGTTCTTT. Encoded protein: CASSTRTGTNEQFF.

A note on this clonotype: An end of the junction differs from the germline gene, which may be a read error. The V call is TRBV6-1, the J call TRBJ2-1; perhaps TRBD1 as D (5 bases). There are 12 residues in the CDR3. CDR1 is MNHNS, CDR2 SASEGT, per germline. The CDR3 DNA reads TGTGCCAAGAGTGAAATCAGGGATGAGCAGTTTTTC. It translates to CAKSEIRDEQFF.

The chain combines TRBV4-3 with TRBJ1-5, with D unresolved. Germline values: CDR1 LGHNA, CDR2 YSLEER. The CDR3 is made up of 14 amino acids. V shed 0 bases and J shed 10 bases, with 13 bases lying between them. Here the CDR3 DNA reads TGCGCCAGCAGCCAAGATCGGTTACCGGGACCCCAGCATTTT. This gives the protein CASSQDRLPGPQHF.

V is TRBV12-3 or TRBV12-4 and J is TRBJ2-1, with D unclear. The DNA end is more similar to TRBJ2-4, so the J call may be wrong. The CDR3 is 13 residues long. The chain's CDR3 is CASGRRSQETQYF. CDR3 in DNA: TGTGCCAGCGGGCGCCGTAGCCAGGAGACTCAGTACTTC.

This clonotype has a single count. The rearrangement joins TRBV7-6 to TRBJ2-4; D is possibly TRBD2 (7 bases). The CDR3 is made up of 18 amino acids. Germline V CDR1 and CDR2: SGHVS, FNYEAQ. V was cut by 11 bases and J by 13 bases, with 39 bases left in between. Here the CDR3 reads CAGCSLKGGGEDKNTQYF. The CDR3 DNA follows: TGTGCCGGTTGCTCCCTGAAGGGCGGGGGCGAAGACAAAAACACCCAGTACTTC.

This clonotype was counted between two and nine times. The chain is built from TRBV29-1 and TRBJ2-1; D may be TRBD2 (5 bases). CDR1 SQVTM and CDR2 ANQGSEA come from the germline V gene. There are 15 residues in the CDR3. With 1 base removed from V and 2 bases from J, the gap between germline ends came to 12 bases. CDR3 protein: CSVEALRSAYNEQFF. In DNA, the CDR3 is TGCAGCGTTGAAGCTTTGCGTAGCGCCTACAATGAGCAGTTCTTC.

This clonotype rates as large (0.1 to 1%). This chain uses TRBV25-1 with TRBJ2-1; perhaps TRBD2 as D (6 bases). The V gene's germline CDR1 is MGHDK and CDR2 SYGVNS. The V gene lost 1 base and the J gene lost 4 bases, with 8 bases spanning the gap. The CDR3 contains 14 residues. This CDR3 reads CASSEFREYNEQFF. The CDR3, as DNA: TGTGCCAGCAGTGAATTTCGGGAGTACAATGAGCAGTTCTTC. The full variable domain, with the rest looked up from reference TRBV25-1 and TRBJ2-1, is EADIYQTPRYLVIGTGKKITLECSQTMGHDKMYWYQQDPGMELHLIHYSYGVNSTEKGDLSSESTVSRIRTEHFPLTLESARPSHTSQYLCASSEFREYNEQFFGPGTRLTVL.

Comment on this clonotype: In this CDR3 the conserved last residue, phenylalanine or tryptophan, is missing, so a read error is likely. The DNA is omitted, as the CDR3 cannot be located on it reliably, and the CDR3 follows TCRdb's listing. J is TRBJ1-1 and V is TRBV12-3 or TRBV12-4. The CDR3 sequence runs 8 residues, both termini included. This CDR3 reads CASSLALP.

For this clonotype: The junction and the germline gene differ at one end; a read error may be behind it. The V gene is TRBV6-1, the J gene TRBJ2-3; a weak D match, TRBD1 (6 bases). Germline V gene data show CDR1 as MNHNS and CDR2 as SASEGT. The CDR3 loop spans 14 amino acids. The DNA for the CDR3 is TGTGCGGGGCGTGGGGGCGGTCCCCGAGGGACCCAGTATTTC. Protein sequence: CAGRGGGPRGTQYF.

A few counts support this clonotype. No conserved phenylalanine or tryptophan ends this CDR3, so it is likely a read error. The DNA is left out, because the CDR3 cannot be placed on it with certainty; the CDR3 is given as TCRdb lists it. This chain connects TRBV7-8 to TRBJ2-6; the DNA was not compared with TRBD2, the D call given in the table. The CDR3 is 21 residues long, ends included. CDR1 and CDR2 (germline): SGHVS, FQNEAQ. The CDR3 loop is CASSLASGLAGPKGETQYFGA.

The V call is TRBV7-3, the J call TRBJ2-3, with 8 bases that match TRBD1. The CDR3 sequence is 16 residues long. The J segment lost 9 bases and the V segment lost 5 bases, leaving 16 bases of the junction unmatched. CDR1 and CDR2 (germline): SGHTA, FQGTGA. CDR3 sequence (DNA): TGTGCCAGCAGCCCTAACACAGGGGGGCTCAAAAACACGCAGTATTTT. Translation: CASSPNTGGLKNTQYF. Full variable domain (remainder filled in from reference TRBV7-3 and TRBJ2-3): GAGVSQTPSNKVTEKGKYVELRCDPISGHTALYWYRQSLGQGPEFLIYFQGTGAADDSGLPNDRFFAVRPEGSVSTLKIQRTERGDSAVYLCASSPNTGGLKNTQYFGPGTRLTVL.

The table lists this clonotype with many counts. The chain has TRBV7-2 and TRBJ2-1; 8 bases are a match to TRBD2. J was trimmed by 4 bases and V by 3 bases; bases with no gene match: 11. There are 17 residues in the CDR3. Germline V gene data show CDR1 as SGHTA and CDR2 as FQGNSA. The CDR3 nucleotides read TGTGCCAGCAGCTTTGGGGGGTTCGGGAGGGGATACAATGAGCAGTTCTTC. It encodes CASSFGGFGRGYNEQFF.

About this clonotype itself: At one boundary the junction diverges from the germline segment, which might be a read error. The chain has TRBV10-2 and TRBJ2-3; D call uncertain. Germline V gene lookup returns CDR1 WSHSY and CDR2 SAAADI. This CDR3 has 13 amino acids. CDR3 nucleotides: TGCGCCACCGGGCTGTCCTTCGCCGATACGCAGTACTTT. Protein product: CATGLSFADTQYF.

The J gene is TRBJ2-4, the V gene TRBV6-1; possible D gene TRBD1, 6 bases. V shed 4 bases and J shed 12 bases, with 22 bases lying between them. The CDR3 is 15 residues long. The germline gives CDR1 MNHNS, CDR2 SASEGT. CDR3 loop: CASSAGLGATDTQYF. For the CDR3, the DNA is TGTGCCAGCAGTGCGGGGCTGGGGGCCACAGATACTCAGTACTTC.

The genes are TRBV7-2 and TRBJ2-1, with D perhaps matching TRBD2 (6 bases). Gene TRBJ2-2 matches the end of the DNA better, so the J call may be wrong. CDR3 length: 15 residues. The germline gives CDR1 SGHTA, CDR2 FQGNSA. The CDR3 DNA sequence: TGTGCCAGCAGCCCCGGTCGAGCGGAGGGCGGGGAGCTGTTTTTT. This gives the protein CASSPGRAEGGELFF.

This clonotype is categorized as large (0.1 to 1%). This chain joins TRBV7-3 and TRBJ2-7, with 8 bases fitting TRBD1. V gave up 5 bases and J gave up 2 bases; unmatched junction bases: 8. Germline V gives CDR1 SGHTA, CDR2 FQGTGA. CDR3 size: 15 residues. DNA of the CDR3: TGTGCCAGCAGCGATACAGGGGGGAAACCCTACGAGCAGTACTTC. It codes for CASSDTGGKPYEQYF.

This clonotype was seen at least ten times. The V and J genes are TRBV7-2 and TRBJ1-1; maybe TRBD1 (6 bases). The CDR3 has 16 residues. Germline V CDR1 and CDR2: SGHTA, FQGNSA. V lost 5 bases and J 4 bases, leaving 20 bases between the germline ends. Written as DNA, the CDR3 is TGTGCCAGCAGCCCAGACCGGGGAGGGGGGGGCACTGAAGCTTTCTTT. Translated, it gives CASSPDRGGGGTEAFF.